This T cell receptor (beta chain) was identified in a study of T cells in Graves' hyperthyroidism and ophthalmopathy (dated by TCRdb to 2018 to 2020). Concerning the study at large: TCR V-J signatures able to tell the groups apart were searched for in a discovery cohort of 90 to 100 patients, of whom fewer than 45 had Graves' ophthalmopathy and under 65 had stable Graves' hyperthyroidism. An independent validation cohort of around 19 hyperthyroidism patients and approximately 15 patients who later progressed to ophthalmopathy tested prospective prediction of ophthalmopathy. The roughly 91 discovery patients were randomly divided into training and test sets at a 7:3 ratio. In several Graves' hyperthyroidism patients, the study also compared T-cell repertoires from thyroid tissue with T-cell repertoires from blood. Once sampling was done, hyperthyroidism patients were given methimazole at a starting dose of 30 mg daily, whereas ophthalmopathy patients were given high-dose intravenous methylprednisolone. The paper reports TCR Vbeta CDR3 sequencing of approximately 140 peripheral blood samples: some 44 ophthalmopathy, around 80 hyperthyroidism and approximately 17 progressor patients. The paper as a whole reports these results and caveats: Most expanded thyroid clonotypes (frequency above 0.001) were also found in blood, which suggests that blood repertoires may mirror thyroid immune responses. A 13 V-J signature model separated ophthalmopathy from stable hyperthyroidism, with around 90% sensitivity and roughly 84% specificity in cross-validation and 80%/75% in testing. No statistical method was used to set the sample size in advance, and investigators knew the group allocation. During validation, the model predicted progression to ophthalmopathy a median of approximately six months ahead of onset, with more than 55% sensitivity and roughly 75% specificity.

This clonotype has just a few counts. What this receptor recognizes is not known. No base quality information exists; no much larger clone differs at one position. TCR beta CDR3 regions were amplified from RNA transcripts. The TCR CDR3 was subjected to a first round of RT-PCR using the HTBI primer set and the Qiagen OneStep RT-PCR kit. A second multiplex PCR round built the libraries, followed by size selection and purification. The libraries were sequenced on an Illumina HiSeq2000 using paired-end 100 bp reads. The authors' pipeline ran thus. Raw data were processed with SOAPnuke, discarding reads with adapters, uncalled bases, mean Phred below 15, or no exact constant-primer or identifier match. High-quality paired reads were merged using COPE v1.2.5, and each unique nucleotide sequence was defined as a clonotype. Clonotypes were aligned to IMGT TRBV, TRBD and TRBJ reference segments using MiTCR v1.1. Only V-J combinations with frequency above 0.0001, covering about 99% of repertoires, were analysed. A TCS score was defined as the ratio of F50 (clonal expansion) to E x V (chaos), with BLOSUM62-based TCRdist applied between CDR3 peptides within each V-J. Welch's t-statistics and random forest reduced 450 to 600 V-J features to 10 to 15, which were used in a naive Bayes classifier (R e1071). The public sequencing data were trimmed at Q25 with fastp and processed into clonotypes with MiXCR by TCRdb, which kept only in-frame beta chains. A single entry per CDR3 protein holds the most common genes and DNA from its merged rows. What appears here as the V and J calls and clone size reflects TCRdb's work, not the paper's. Present in this sample are 560,000 or so distinct CDR3 sequences, just over 45% of which were seen just once. The ten most abundant clones make up nearly 8.5% of the sample.

Graves' hyperthyroidism was defined as stable when no progression to ophthalmopathy occurred over 18 months of follow-up. Hyperthyroidism patients were newly diagnosed, had a disease duration of under 2 months, and were aged 18 to 65 years. The study excluded patients with uncontrolled infections, other autoimmune diseases, pregnancy or lactation. Diagnoses were based on clinical symptoms, serum thyroxine and TRAb, thyroid ultrasound and orbital computed tomography. Total RNA was extracted using Trizol reagent, and RNA quality was assessed on an Agilent 2100 Bioanalyzer. According to the germline V gene (reference sequence), CDR1 reads DFQATT and CDR2 reads SNEGSKA. The CDR3, from cysteine to phenylalanine, totals 12 residues. The kept DNA is CDR3 alone, 36 bases in frame from the first base. V loses 6 bases of germline sequence and J loses 3 bases, and the interval between the two ends is 11 bases.

The material sequenced was peripheral blood or thyroid tissue (not recorded which). The sequence is built from TRBV20-1 and TRBJ1-2; TRBD1 is perhaps the D gene, given 5 matching bases. This receptor was taken from a woman aged 18-29 years with Graves' hyperthyroidism. Donor details come from another sample of the same person, matched by shared clones. The CDR3 reads CSAEGLYYGYTF. The DNA sequence is as follows: TGCAGTGCGGAGGGGTTGTACTATGGCTACACCTTC.